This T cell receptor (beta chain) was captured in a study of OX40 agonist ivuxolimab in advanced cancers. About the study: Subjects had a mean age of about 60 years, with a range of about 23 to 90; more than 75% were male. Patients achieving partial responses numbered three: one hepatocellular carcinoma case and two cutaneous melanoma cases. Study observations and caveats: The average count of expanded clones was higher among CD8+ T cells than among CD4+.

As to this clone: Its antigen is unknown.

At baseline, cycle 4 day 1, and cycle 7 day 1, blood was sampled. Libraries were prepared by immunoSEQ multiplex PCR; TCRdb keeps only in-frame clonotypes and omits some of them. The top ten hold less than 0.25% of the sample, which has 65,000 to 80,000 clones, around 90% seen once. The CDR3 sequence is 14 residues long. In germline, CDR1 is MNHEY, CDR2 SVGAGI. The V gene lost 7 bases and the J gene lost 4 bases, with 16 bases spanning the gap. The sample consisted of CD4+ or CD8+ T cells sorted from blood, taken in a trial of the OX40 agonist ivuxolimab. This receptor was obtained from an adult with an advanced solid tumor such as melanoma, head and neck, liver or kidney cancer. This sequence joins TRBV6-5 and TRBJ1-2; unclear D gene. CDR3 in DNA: TGTGCCAGCACCAACCCCCAGGCATTCTATGGCTACACCTTC. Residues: CASTNPQAFYGYTF.